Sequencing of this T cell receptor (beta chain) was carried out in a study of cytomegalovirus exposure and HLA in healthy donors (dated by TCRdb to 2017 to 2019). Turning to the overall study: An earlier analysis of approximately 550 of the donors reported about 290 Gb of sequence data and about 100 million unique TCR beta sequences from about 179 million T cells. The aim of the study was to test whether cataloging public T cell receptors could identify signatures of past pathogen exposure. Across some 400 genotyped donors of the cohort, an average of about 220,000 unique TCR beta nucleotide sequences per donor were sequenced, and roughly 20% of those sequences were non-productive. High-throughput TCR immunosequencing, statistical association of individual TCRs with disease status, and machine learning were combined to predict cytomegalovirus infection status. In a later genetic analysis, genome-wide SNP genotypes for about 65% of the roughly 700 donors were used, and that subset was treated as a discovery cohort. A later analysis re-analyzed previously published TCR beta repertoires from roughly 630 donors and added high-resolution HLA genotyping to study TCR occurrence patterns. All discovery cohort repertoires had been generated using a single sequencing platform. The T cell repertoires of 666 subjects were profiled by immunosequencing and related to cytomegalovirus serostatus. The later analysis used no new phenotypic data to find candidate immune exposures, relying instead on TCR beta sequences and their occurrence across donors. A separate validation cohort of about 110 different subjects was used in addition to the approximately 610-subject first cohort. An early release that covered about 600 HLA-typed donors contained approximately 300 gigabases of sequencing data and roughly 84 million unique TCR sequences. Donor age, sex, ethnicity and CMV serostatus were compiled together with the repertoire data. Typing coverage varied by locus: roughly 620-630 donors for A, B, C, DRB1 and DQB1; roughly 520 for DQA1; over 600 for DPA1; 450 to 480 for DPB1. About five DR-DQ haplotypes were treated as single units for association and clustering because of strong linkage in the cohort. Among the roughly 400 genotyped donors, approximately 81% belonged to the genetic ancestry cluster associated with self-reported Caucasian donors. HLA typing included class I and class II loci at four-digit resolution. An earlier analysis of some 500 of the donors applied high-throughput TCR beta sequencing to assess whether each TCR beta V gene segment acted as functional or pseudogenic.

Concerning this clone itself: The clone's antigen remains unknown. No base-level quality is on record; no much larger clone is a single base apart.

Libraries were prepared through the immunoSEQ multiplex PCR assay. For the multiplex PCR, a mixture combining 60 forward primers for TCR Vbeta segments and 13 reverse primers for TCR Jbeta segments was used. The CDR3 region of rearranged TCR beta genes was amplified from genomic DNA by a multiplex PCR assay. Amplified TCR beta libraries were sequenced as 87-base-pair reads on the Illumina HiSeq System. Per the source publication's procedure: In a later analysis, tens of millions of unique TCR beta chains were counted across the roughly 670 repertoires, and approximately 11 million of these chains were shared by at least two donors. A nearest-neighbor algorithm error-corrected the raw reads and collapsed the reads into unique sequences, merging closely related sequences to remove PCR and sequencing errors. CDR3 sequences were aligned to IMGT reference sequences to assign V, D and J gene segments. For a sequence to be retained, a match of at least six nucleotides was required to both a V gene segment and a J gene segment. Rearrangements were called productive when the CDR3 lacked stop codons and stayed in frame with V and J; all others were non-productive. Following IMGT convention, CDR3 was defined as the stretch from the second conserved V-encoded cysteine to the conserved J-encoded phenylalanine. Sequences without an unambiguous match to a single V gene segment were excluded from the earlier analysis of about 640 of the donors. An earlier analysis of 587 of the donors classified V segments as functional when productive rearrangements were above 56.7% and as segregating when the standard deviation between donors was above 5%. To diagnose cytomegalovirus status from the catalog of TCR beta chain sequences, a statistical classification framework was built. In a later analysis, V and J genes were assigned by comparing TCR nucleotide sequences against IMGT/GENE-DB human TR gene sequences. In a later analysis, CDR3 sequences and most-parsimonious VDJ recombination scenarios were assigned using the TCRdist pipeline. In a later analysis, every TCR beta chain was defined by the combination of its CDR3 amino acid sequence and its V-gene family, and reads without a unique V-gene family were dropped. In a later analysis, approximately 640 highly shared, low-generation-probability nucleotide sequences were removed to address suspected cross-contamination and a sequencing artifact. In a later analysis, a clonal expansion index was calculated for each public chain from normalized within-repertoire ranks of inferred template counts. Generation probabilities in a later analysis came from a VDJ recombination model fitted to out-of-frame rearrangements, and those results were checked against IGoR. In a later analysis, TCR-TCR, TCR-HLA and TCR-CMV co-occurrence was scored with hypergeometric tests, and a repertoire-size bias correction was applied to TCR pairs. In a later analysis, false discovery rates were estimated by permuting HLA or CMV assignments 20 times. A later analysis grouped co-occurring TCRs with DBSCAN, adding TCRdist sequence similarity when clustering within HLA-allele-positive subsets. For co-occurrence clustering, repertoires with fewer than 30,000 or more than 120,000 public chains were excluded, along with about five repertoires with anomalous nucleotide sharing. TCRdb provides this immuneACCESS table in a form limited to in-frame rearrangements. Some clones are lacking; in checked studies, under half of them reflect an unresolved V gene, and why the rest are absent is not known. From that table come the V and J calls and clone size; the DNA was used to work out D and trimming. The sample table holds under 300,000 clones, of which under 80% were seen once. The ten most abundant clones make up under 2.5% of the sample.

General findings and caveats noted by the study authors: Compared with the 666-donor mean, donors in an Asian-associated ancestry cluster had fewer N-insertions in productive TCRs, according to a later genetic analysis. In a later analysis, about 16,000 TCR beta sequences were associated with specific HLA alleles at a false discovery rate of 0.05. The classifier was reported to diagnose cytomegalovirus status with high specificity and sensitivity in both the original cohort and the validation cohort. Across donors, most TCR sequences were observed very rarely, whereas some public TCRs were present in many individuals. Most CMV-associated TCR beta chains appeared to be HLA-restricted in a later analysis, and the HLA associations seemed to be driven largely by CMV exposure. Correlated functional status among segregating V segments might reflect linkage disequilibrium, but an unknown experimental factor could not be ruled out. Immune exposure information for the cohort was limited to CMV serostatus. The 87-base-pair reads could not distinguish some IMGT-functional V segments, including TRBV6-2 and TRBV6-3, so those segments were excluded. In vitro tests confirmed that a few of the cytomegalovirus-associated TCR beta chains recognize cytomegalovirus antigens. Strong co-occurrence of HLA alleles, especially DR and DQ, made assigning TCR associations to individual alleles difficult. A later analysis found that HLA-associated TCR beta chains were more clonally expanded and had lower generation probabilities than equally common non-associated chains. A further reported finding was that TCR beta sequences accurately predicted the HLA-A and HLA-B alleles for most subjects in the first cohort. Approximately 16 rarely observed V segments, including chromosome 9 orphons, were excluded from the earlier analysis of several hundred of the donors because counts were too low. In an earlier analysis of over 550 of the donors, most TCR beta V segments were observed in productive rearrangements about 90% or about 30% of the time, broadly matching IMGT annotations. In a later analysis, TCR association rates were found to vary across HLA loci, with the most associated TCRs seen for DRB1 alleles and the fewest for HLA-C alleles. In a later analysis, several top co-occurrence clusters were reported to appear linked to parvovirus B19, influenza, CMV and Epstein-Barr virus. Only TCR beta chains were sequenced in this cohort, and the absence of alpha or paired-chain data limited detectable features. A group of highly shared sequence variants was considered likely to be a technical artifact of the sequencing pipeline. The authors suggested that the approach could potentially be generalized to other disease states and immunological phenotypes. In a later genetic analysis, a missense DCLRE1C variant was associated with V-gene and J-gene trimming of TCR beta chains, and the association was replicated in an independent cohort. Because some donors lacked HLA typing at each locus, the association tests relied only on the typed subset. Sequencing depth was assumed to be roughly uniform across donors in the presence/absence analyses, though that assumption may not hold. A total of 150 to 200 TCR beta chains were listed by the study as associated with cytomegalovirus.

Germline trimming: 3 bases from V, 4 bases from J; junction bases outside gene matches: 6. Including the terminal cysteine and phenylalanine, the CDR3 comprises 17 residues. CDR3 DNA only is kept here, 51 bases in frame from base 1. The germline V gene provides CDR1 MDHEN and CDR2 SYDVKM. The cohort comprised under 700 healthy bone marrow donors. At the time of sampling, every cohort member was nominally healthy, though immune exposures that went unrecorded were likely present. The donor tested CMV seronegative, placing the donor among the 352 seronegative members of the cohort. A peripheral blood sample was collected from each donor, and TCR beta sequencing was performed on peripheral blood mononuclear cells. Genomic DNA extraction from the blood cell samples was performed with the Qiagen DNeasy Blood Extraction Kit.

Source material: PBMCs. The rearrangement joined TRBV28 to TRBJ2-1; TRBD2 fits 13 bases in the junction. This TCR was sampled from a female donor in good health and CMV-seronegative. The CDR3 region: CASSLGTSGIQYNEQFF. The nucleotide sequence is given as TGTGCCAGCAGTTTGGGGACTAGCGGGATCCAATACAATGAGCAGTTCTTC.